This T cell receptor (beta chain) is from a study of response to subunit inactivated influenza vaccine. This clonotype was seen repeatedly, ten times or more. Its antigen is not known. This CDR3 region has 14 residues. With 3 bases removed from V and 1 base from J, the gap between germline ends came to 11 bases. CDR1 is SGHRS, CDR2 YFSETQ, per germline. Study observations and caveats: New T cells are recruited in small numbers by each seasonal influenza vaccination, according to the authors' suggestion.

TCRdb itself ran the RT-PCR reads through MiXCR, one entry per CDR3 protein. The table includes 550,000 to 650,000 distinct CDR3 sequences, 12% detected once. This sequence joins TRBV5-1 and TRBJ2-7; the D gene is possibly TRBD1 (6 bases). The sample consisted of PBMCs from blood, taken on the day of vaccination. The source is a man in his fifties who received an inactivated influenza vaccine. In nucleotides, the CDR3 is TGCGCCAGCAGCTCGGACAGACTGTCCTACGAGCAGTACTTC. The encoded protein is CASSSDRLSYEQYF.